This passage covers 13 T cell receptor beta chains from one sample sequenced in a study of blood T cell repertoires in COVID-19. Clones were read by immunoSEQ multiplex PCR, and TCRdb kept only the in-frame ones, dropping some. This table holds tens of thousands of clones, around 90% found once. Sequenced sample: peripheral blood. The source of these receptors is a human donor in a cohort sampled during active COVID-19.

The V and J genes are TRBV5-5 and TRBJ2-1, with 11 bases matching TRBD2. From germline, CDR1 is SGHKS and CDR2 YYEKEE (reference sequence). V was pared by 3 bases and J by 5 bases, with 4 bases of the junction left unmatched. The CDR3 runs to 15 residues. CDR3 region: CASSWGLAADNEQFF. Written as DNA, the CDR3 is TGTGCCAGCAGCTGGGGACTAGCGGCAGACAATGAGCAGTTCTTC.

This rearrangement joins TRBV7-9 to TRBJ2-5; D not resolved. Germline assignment: CDR1 SEHNR and CDR2 FQNEAQ (reference sequence). This CDR3 is 13 amino acids long. The V end was cut by 7 bases, the J end by 5 bases, with 14 bases between. DNA of the CDR3: TGTGCCAGCACCTCGTGGCAGAGGGAGACCCAGTACTTC. This sequence encodes CASTSWQRETQYF.

The rearrangement joins TRBV28 to TRBJ1-4; the match to TRBD1 covers 9 bases. Trimming took 6 bases from V and 7 from J; bases not matched to a gene: 9. Looked up from germline, CDR1 is MDHEN and CDR2 is SYDVKM. The CDR3 is made up of 15 amino acids. The CDR3 DNA sequence: TGTGCCAGCAGCACCAGACAGGGGGGTAGTGAAAAACTGTTTTTT. It yields the protein CASSTRQGGSEKLFF.

This clone was seen a handful of times. This sequence joins TRBV15 and TRBJ2-1; TRBD2 aligns across 9 bases. The germline CDR1 and CDR2 sequences are LNHNV and YYDKDF (reference sequence). The CDR3 runs 19 residues. Unmatched junction bases numbered 14, after V lost 2 bases and J lost 3 bases. CDR3 loop: CATSRSTDRAGGYYNEQFF. The DNA of the CDR3 is TGTGCCACCAGCAGATCAACGGACAGAGCGGGGGGCTACTACAATGAGCAGTTCTTC.

The chain uses TRBV29-1 and TRBJ1-1, with 11 bases fitting TRBD1. CDR3 length: 14 amino acids. V shed 7 bases and J 1 base; nucleotides not matched to a gene: 5. The germline V gene encodes CDR1 SQVTM and CDR2 ANQGSEA. The CDR3, as DNA: TGCAGCGCCGGACAGGGGGCTTGGAACACTGAAGCTTTCTTT. Translation: CSAGQGAWNTEAFF.

The rearrangement joins TRBV11-3 to TRBJ1-1; no reliable D call. The CDR3 length is 13 residues. V was pared by 4 bases and J by 11 bases, with 17 bases between. CDR1 and CDR2 (germline): SGHNT, YENEEA. The CDR3 loop is CASSSSDGVNAFF. CDR3 DNA sequence: TGTGCCAGCAGCTCTTCCGACGGGGTAAATGCTTTCTTT.

The V gene is TRBV3-1 (or the pseudogene TRBV3-2), the J gene TRBJ1-2; possible D gene TRBD1, 6 bases. CDR1 is LGHDT and CDR2 is YNNKEL in the germline V gene (reference sequence). This CDR3 is 13 amino acids long. The V end lost 0 bases, the J end lost 4 bases, and 6 bases lay between the germline ends. CDR3 coding DNA: TGTGCCAGCAGCCAAGAGGACAGCTATGGCTACACCTTC. Its protein is CASSQEDSYGYTF.

In nucleotides, the CDR3 is TGTGCCAGCAGCTTGGACCGGGACAGCCATGAAGCTTTCTTT. It specifies CASSLDRDSHEAFF. The chain couples TRBV5-6 to TRBJ1-1, with 7 positions matching TRBD1. Germline CDR1 reads SGHDT; CDR2 reads YYEEEE. J lost 7 bases, V lost 0 bases, and 6 bases had no gene match. The length of the CDR3 is 14 residues. Full variable domain (remainder filled in from reference TRBV5-6 and TRBJ1-1): DAGVTQSPTHLIKTRGQQVTLRCSPKSGHDTVSWYQQALGQGPQFIFQYYEEEERQRGNFPDRFSGHQFPNYSSELNVNALLLGDSALYLCASSLDRDSHEAFFGQGTRLTVV.

The rearrangement uses TRBV14 and TRBJ2-5, with 11 positions matching TRBD2. This CDR3 comprises 21 residues. The ends lost 0 bases at V and 2 bases at J; junction bases unmatched: 17. Germline CDR1 reads SGHDN; CDR2 reads FVKESK. CDR3 amino acids: CASSQDSGRSTSGSLQETQYF. CDR3 bases: TGTGCCAGCAGCCAAGATAGTGGGCGGAGTACTAGCGGGAGTTTGCAAGAGACCCAGTACTTC. The variable domain in full, with the rest retrieved from reference TRBV14 and TRBJ2-5, is EAGVTQFPSHSVIEKGQTVTLRCDPISGHDNLYWYRRVMGKEIKFLLHFVKESKQDESGMPNNRFLAERTGGTYSTLKVQPAELEDSGVYFCASSQDSGRSTSGSLQETQYFGPGTRLLVL.

V and J are TRBV10-1 and TRBJ2-1, with TRBD2 matching over 7 bases. J lost 7 bases, V lost 8 bases, and 8 bases had no gene match. The CDR3 length is 13 residues. Germline V gene sequence: CDR1 WNHNN, CDR2 SYGVQD (reference sequence). CDR3 in DNA: TGCGCCAGCTCCGGGACGGGGGGTAATGAGCAGTTCTTC. Translating gives CASSGTGGNEQFF.

V and J are TRBV19 and TRBJ1-2; tentative D call: TRBD1 (6 bases). V lost 5 bases to trimming and J lost 3 bases, with 13 bases between them. The length of the CDR3 is 14 residues. Germline-derived CDR1 and CDR2 are LNHDA and SQIVND (reference sequence). CDR3 sequence: CASSPTGGDYGYTF. In DNA, the CDR3 is TGTGCCAGTAGTCCCACGGGGGGCGACTATGGCTACACCTTC. Full variable domain (missing parts from reference TRBV19 and TRBJ1-2): DGGITQSPKYLFRKEGQNVTLSCEQNLNHDAMYWYRQDPGQGLRLIYYSQIVNDFQKGDIAEGYSVSREKKESFPLTVTSAQKNPTAFYLCASSPTGGDYGYTFGSGTRLTVV.

The chain has TRBV9 and TRBJ2-3; 10 positions match TRBD2. The CDR3 extends over 17 amino acids. Germline values: CDR1 SGDLS, CDR2 YYNGEE. Trimming took 3 bases from V and 5 from J; bases not matched to a gene: 12. CDR3 sequence: CASSARAGTSVIDTQYF. The DNA of the CDR3 is TGTGCCAGCAGCGCCCGAGCGGGGACTAGCGTAATAGATACGCAGTATTTT.

The chain uses TRBV10-3 and TRBJ1-3, with 8 nucleotides matching TRBD1. The J segment lost 5 bases and the V segment lost 0 bases, leaving 3 bases of the junction unmatched. Germline CDR1 is ENHRY and CDR2 is SYGVKD. The CDR3 totals 15 residues. The DNA of the CDR3 is TGTGCCATCAGTGAGTCACAGGGGGGCAGAAACACCATATATTTT. Translating gives CAISESQGGRNTIYF.